Listed below are T cell receptor beta chains from one sample, sequenced in a study of PD-1 blockade in mismatch repair-deficient tumors. Assay used: immunoSEQ multiplex PCR; TCRdb lists only in-frame clones, some missing. The sample has 50,000 to 75,000 clones, around 88% seen once; the top ten hold 11% to 15%. The sequenced sample was peripheral blood, obtained 52 weeks after starting pembrolizumab. All receptors derive from an adult with mismatch repair-deficient cancer. CDR3s include the opening cysteine and the closing phenylalanine or tryptophan. The D gene is left open where the match is weak. Size is omitted from some rows. Given values are once, few, many or a class for expanded clones.

TRBD2 | TRBJ2-1 | TRBV19 | 16 | - | TGTGCCAGTAGTCTCCTCGGACTAGCGGGAAGTAATGAGCAGTTCTTC | CASSLLGLAGSNEQFF
- | TRBJ2-1 | TRBV27 | 14 | once | TGTGCCAGCAGTTTATTTGACGACTACAATGAGCAGTTCTTC | CASSLFDDYNEQFF
- | TRBJ1-1 | TRBV29-1 | 12 | - | TGCAGCGTTAATCGCGGGGGCACTGAAGCTTTCTTT | CSVNRGGTEAFF
- | TRBJ1-1 | TRBV10-3 | 16 | - | TGTGCCATCAGTGAGTCGAACCCAGAGTGGAACACTGAAGCTTTCTTT | CAISESNPEWNTEAFF
- | TRBJ2-7 | TRBV27 | 13 | - | TGTGCCAGCAGTTTAGGCCAGGGGTTCGAGCAGTACTTC | CASSLGQGFEQYF
- | TRBJ2-5 | TRBV27 | 16 | once | TGTGCCAGCAGTTTATCGAAGGGGGGATTTGACGAGACCCAGTACTTC | CASSLSKGGFDETQYF
- | TRBJ2-6 | TRBV5-1 | 15 | - | TGCGCCAGCAGCTTGAGGGCCTCTGGGGCCAACGTCCTGACTTTC | CASSLRASGANVLTF
- | TRBJ2-3 | TRBV6-4 | 14 | once | TGTGCCAGCAGTGATGGTTGGGGCACAGATACGCAGTATTTT | CASSDGWGTDTQYF
- | TRBJ1-1 | TRBV2 | 10 | - | TGTGTTCGCGAGGGGACTGAAGCTTTCTTT | CVREGTEAFF
- | TRBJ1-3 | TRBV7-9 | 15 | - | TGTGCCAGCAGCGCTACAGGATACTCTGGAAACACCATATATTTT | CASSATGYSGNTIYF
TRBD1 | TRBJ2-5 | TRBV27 | 15 | - | TGTGCCAGCAGTTTATTAGGGACAGGGGAGGGGACCCAGTACTTC | CASSLLGTGEGTQYF
- | TRBJ2-2 | TRBV27 | 12 | - | TGTGCCAGCACTGGGGACACCGGGGAGCTGTTTTTT | CASTGDTGELFF
TRBD1 | TRBJ2-4 | TRBV18 | 14 | - | TGTGCCAGCTCATTTCCGGGACAGATGGACATTCAGTACTTC | CASSFPGQMDIQYF
- | TRBJ1-1 | TRBV11-3 | 14 | - | TGTGCCAGCAGCTCCCTCCCATGGGACACTGAAGCTTTCTTT | CASSSLPWDTEAFF
TRBD2 | TRBJ2-1 | TRBV27 | 18 | - | TGTGCCAGCAGTTTATCGGGCCTAGCGGGAGGGACATACAATGAGCAGTTCTTC | CASSLSGLAGGTYNEQFF
- | TRBJ2-7 | TRBV4-1 | 14 | few | TGCGCCAGCAGCGTACTAGCTCTGAACTACGAGCAGTACTTC | CASSVLALNYEQYF
- | TRBJ1-1 | TRBV7-9 | 11 | - | TGTGCCAGCAGTTTCGTGGCTGAAGCTTTCTTT | CASSFVAEAFF
TRBD2 | TRBJ2-7 | TRBV4-3 | 16 | - | TGCGCCAGCAGCCAAAATCTCGCTAGCGGGGTCTACGAGCAGTACTTC | CASSQNLASGVYEQYF
- | TRBJ2-7 | TRBV6-5 | 12 | - | TGTGCCAGCAGTTACCCGAACAGGGAGCAGTACTTC | CASSYPNREQYF